This entry lists 2 T cell receptor beta chains sequenced from one sample in a study of T cells in Graves' hyperthyroidism and ophthalmopathy. RNA transcripts provided the source from which TCR beta CDR3 regions were amplified. When the TCR CDR3 underwent first-round RT-PCR, the HTBI primer set was used. MiXCR was run by TCRdb on the multiplex PCR reads, yielding one entry per CDR3 protein. The repertoire has under 30,000 distinct CDR3 sequences, approximately 49% of them found once; the top ten carry 25%. Sequencing used blood. These receptors came from a woman aged 40 to 55 with Graves' hyperthyroidism that later progressed to Graves' ophthalmopathy.

This clonotype is categorized as medium-sized. The chain links TRBV7-9 to TRBJ2-7; 14 nucleotides agree with TRBD2. The trim removed 6 bases at V and 5 bases at J, leaving 6 bases unmatched. CDR3 length equals 15 residues. The V gene's germline CDR1 is SEHNR and CDR2 FQNEAQ (reference sequence). This CDR3 reads CASREGGLAGDEQYF. Here the CDR3 DNA reads TGTGCCAGCAGGGAGGGGGGACTAGCGGGAGACGAGCAGTACTTC.

The rearrangement joins TRBV20-1 to TRBJ2-2; TRBD2 is a possible D gene (5 bases). The CDR3 extends over 13 amino acids. V was clipped by 5 bases and J by 11 bases, with 18 bases between them. Germline values: CDR1 DFQATT, CDR2 SNEGSKA (reference sequence). CDR3 in DNA: TGCAGTGCTCCGCGAAGAGGGCCAGGTGAGCTGTTTTTT. Translated, it gives CSAPRRGPGELFF.